The 10 T cell receptor beta chains below all came from one sample that was sequenced in a study of blood T cell repertoires in COVID-19. Using immunoSEQ multiplex PCR, the repertoire was profiled, and TCRdb retains in-frame clones only, with some absent. The sample comprises 220,000 or so clones, roughly 84% of which are singletons, and roughly 21% rests with the top ten. Source material: peripheral blood. These receptor sequences come from a man younger than 45 with active or convalescent COVID-19.

The CDR3 DNA is TGTGCCAGCAGCTTAGCCGAGGGAGGCATTCAGTACTTC. It specifies CASSLAEGGIQYF. The chain has TRBV7-9 and TRBJ2-4, with TRBD2 as a possible D gene (6 bases). V was pared by 0 bases and J by 9 bases, with 9 bases between. The CDR3 sequence is 13 residues long. The germline V gene encodes CDR1 SEHNR and CDR2 FQNEAQ (reference sequence).

In this sample, this clone turned up once. The chain carries TRBV28 and TRBJ1-2, with 11 bases matching TRBD1. V lost 3 bases, J lost 8 bases, and 11 bases stayed unmatched. The CDR3 has 16 amino acids. Germline lookup yields CDR1 MDHEN and CDR2 SYDVKM. CDR3 protein: CASSFYSGTGGFGYTF. DNA for the CDR3: TGTGCCAGCAGTTTTTACTCCGGGACAGGGGGGTTCGGCTACACCTTC.

This clone has only one observation. The rearrangement links TRBV6-2 or TRBV6-3 to TRBJ1-5; D unresolved. The CDR3 consists of 14 residues. V lost 2 bases and J lost 4, with 9 bases in between. CDR1 is MNHEY, CDR2 SVGEGT, per germline. The CDR3 loop reads CASSYVAANQPQHF. The CDR3 nucleotides read TGTGCCAGCAGTTACGTGGCAGCGAATCAGCCCCAGCATTTT.

The J gene is TRBJ1-2, the V gene TRBV23-1, with D possibly TRBD1 on 5 matching bases. TRBV23-1 is given ORF status, its function remaining uncertain. V gave up 2 bases and J gave up 2 bases, with 9 bases separating them. The CDR3 is 14 residues long. CDR3 DNA: TGCGCCAGCAGTCAACCGGGGGGAAACTATGGCTACACCTTC. As protein: CASSQPGGNYGYTF.

The chain uses TRBV5-1 and TRBJ2-1; 12 bases align to TRBD2. CDR1 SGHRS and CDR2 YFSETQ come from the germline V gene. The V segment lost 0 bases and the J segment 5 bases; nucleotides outside the gene matches: 6. The CDR3 consists of 17 residues. The CDR3 DNA follows: TGCGCCAGCAGCTTGGGGCTGTCTAGCGGGAGGGACAATGAGCAGTTCTTC. As protein: CASSLGLSSGRDNEQFF.

The chain joins TRBV19 to TRBJ2-1; 15 bases map to TRBD2. V trimming: 3 bases; J trimming: 2 bases; junction bases outside the gene matches: 2. There are 17 residues in the CDR3. CDR1 and CDR2 from the germline V gene are LNHDA and SQIVND (reference sequence). CDR3 in DNA: TGTGCCAGTAGTATCGGACTAGCGGGGGGGCCCTACAATGAGCAGTTCTTC. Encoded protein: CASSIGLAGGPYNEQFF.

The V and J genes are TRBV15 and TRBJ1-2; D possibly corresponds to TRBD1 (6 bases). The CDR3 runs to 12 residues. From germline, CDR1 is LNHNV and CDR2 YYDKDF (reference sequence). V gave up 2 bases and J gave up 6 bases, with 7 bases separating them. This chain's CDR3 is CATSRYRDGYTF. The DNA of the CDR3 is TGTGCCACCAGCAGATACAGGGATGGCTACACCTTC.

V gene TRBV30 combines with J gene TRBJ1-4, with 9 positions matching TRBD1. V dropped 4 bases and J dropped 4; count of bases not matched to a gene: 10. The CDR3 covers 16 residues. Germline V CDR1 and CDR2: GTSNPN, SVGIG (reference sequence). As DNA, the CDR3 is TGTGCCTGGAATCCGGGACAGGGTCCGAATAATGAAAAACTGTTTTTT. Translation gives CAWNPGQGPNNEKLFF.

This chain joins TRBV29-1 and TRBJ2-1, with 7 bases that match TRBD2. V trimming: 7 bases; J trimming: 2 bases; junction bases outside the gene matches: 8. Germline CDR1 is SQVTM and CDR2 is ANQGSEA. The CDR3 contains 14 residues. The CDR3 coding sequence is TGCAGCGGATTAGTAGCGGGCGCCTACAATGAGCAGTTCTTC. Translated, it gives CSGLVAGAYNEQFF.

The genes are TRBV4-1 and TRBJ2-2; 8 bases are a match to TRBD2. V gave up 4 bases and J gave up 3 bases; unmatched junction bases: 1. Germline values: CDR1 MGHRA, CDR2 YSYEKL. The CDR3 contains 14 residues. The CDR3 DNA sequence: TGCGCCAGCAGCCCTAGCGGGCACACCGGGGAGCTGTTTTTT. The encoded protein is CASSPSGHTGELFF.